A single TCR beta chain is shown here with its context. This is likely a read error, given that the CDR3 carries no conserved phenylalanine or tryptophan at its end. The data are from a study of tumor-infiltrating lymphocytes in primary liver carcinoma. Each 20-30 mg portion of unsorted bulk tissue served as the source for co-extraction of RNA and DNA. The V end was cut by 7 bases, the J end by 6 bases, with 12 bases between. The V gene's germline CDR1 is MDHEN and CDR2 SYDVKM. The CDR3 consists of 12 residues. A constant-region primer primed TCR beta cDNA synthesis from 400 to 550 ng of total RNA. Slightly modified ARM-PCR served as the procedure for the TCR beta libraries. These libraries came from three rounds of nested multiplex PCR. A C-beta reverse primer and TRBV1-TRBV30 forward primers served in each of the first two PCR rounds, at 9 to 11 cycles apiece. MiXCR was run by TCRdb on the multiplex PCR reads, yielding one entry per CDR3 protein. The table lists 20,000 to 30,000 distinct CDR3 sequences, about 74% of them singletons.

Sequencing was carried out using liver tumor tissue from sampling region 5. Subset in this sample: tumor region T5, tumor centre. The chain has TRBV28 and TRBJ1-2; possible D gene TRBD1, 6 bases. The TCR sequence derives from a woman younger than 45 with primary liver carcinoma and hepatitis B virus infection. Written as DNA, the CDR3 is TGTGCCAGCACCCCGGGGGGCAATGGCTACACCTTA. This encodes CASTPGGNGYTL.